The clone carrying this T cell receptor (beta chain) was detected many times. The germline V and J ends were trimmed by 3 bases and 2 bases, with 14 bases remaining between them. The CDR3 has 15 residues. Germline V lookup: CDR1 KGHSH, CDR2 LQKENI. This sample is part of a study of neurological immune-mediated disorders. A single record per CDR3 protein comes from TCRdb applying MiXCR to the 5' RACE reads. The table has approximately 50,000 distinct CDR3 sequences, about a tenth seen once. The source material was PBMCs. The receptor was derived from a man aged 65 to 79 with HTLV-1-associated myelopathy (HAM/TSP). This chain connects TRBV18 to TRBJ2-7, with D possibly being TRBD1 or TRBD2 (5 bases each). CDR3 amino acids: CASSPVGTGPYEQYF. CDR3 DNA sequence: TGTGCCAGCTCACCGGTCGGGACCGGTCCCTACGAGCAGTACTTC. Using reference TRBV18 and TRBJ2-7 for the parts outside the CDR3, the full variable domain is NAGVMQNPRHLVRRRGQEARLRCSPMKGHSHVYWYRQLPEEGLKFMVYLQKENIIDESGMPKERFSAEFPKEGPSILRIQQVVRGDSAAYFCASSPVGTGPYEQYFGPGTRLTVT.